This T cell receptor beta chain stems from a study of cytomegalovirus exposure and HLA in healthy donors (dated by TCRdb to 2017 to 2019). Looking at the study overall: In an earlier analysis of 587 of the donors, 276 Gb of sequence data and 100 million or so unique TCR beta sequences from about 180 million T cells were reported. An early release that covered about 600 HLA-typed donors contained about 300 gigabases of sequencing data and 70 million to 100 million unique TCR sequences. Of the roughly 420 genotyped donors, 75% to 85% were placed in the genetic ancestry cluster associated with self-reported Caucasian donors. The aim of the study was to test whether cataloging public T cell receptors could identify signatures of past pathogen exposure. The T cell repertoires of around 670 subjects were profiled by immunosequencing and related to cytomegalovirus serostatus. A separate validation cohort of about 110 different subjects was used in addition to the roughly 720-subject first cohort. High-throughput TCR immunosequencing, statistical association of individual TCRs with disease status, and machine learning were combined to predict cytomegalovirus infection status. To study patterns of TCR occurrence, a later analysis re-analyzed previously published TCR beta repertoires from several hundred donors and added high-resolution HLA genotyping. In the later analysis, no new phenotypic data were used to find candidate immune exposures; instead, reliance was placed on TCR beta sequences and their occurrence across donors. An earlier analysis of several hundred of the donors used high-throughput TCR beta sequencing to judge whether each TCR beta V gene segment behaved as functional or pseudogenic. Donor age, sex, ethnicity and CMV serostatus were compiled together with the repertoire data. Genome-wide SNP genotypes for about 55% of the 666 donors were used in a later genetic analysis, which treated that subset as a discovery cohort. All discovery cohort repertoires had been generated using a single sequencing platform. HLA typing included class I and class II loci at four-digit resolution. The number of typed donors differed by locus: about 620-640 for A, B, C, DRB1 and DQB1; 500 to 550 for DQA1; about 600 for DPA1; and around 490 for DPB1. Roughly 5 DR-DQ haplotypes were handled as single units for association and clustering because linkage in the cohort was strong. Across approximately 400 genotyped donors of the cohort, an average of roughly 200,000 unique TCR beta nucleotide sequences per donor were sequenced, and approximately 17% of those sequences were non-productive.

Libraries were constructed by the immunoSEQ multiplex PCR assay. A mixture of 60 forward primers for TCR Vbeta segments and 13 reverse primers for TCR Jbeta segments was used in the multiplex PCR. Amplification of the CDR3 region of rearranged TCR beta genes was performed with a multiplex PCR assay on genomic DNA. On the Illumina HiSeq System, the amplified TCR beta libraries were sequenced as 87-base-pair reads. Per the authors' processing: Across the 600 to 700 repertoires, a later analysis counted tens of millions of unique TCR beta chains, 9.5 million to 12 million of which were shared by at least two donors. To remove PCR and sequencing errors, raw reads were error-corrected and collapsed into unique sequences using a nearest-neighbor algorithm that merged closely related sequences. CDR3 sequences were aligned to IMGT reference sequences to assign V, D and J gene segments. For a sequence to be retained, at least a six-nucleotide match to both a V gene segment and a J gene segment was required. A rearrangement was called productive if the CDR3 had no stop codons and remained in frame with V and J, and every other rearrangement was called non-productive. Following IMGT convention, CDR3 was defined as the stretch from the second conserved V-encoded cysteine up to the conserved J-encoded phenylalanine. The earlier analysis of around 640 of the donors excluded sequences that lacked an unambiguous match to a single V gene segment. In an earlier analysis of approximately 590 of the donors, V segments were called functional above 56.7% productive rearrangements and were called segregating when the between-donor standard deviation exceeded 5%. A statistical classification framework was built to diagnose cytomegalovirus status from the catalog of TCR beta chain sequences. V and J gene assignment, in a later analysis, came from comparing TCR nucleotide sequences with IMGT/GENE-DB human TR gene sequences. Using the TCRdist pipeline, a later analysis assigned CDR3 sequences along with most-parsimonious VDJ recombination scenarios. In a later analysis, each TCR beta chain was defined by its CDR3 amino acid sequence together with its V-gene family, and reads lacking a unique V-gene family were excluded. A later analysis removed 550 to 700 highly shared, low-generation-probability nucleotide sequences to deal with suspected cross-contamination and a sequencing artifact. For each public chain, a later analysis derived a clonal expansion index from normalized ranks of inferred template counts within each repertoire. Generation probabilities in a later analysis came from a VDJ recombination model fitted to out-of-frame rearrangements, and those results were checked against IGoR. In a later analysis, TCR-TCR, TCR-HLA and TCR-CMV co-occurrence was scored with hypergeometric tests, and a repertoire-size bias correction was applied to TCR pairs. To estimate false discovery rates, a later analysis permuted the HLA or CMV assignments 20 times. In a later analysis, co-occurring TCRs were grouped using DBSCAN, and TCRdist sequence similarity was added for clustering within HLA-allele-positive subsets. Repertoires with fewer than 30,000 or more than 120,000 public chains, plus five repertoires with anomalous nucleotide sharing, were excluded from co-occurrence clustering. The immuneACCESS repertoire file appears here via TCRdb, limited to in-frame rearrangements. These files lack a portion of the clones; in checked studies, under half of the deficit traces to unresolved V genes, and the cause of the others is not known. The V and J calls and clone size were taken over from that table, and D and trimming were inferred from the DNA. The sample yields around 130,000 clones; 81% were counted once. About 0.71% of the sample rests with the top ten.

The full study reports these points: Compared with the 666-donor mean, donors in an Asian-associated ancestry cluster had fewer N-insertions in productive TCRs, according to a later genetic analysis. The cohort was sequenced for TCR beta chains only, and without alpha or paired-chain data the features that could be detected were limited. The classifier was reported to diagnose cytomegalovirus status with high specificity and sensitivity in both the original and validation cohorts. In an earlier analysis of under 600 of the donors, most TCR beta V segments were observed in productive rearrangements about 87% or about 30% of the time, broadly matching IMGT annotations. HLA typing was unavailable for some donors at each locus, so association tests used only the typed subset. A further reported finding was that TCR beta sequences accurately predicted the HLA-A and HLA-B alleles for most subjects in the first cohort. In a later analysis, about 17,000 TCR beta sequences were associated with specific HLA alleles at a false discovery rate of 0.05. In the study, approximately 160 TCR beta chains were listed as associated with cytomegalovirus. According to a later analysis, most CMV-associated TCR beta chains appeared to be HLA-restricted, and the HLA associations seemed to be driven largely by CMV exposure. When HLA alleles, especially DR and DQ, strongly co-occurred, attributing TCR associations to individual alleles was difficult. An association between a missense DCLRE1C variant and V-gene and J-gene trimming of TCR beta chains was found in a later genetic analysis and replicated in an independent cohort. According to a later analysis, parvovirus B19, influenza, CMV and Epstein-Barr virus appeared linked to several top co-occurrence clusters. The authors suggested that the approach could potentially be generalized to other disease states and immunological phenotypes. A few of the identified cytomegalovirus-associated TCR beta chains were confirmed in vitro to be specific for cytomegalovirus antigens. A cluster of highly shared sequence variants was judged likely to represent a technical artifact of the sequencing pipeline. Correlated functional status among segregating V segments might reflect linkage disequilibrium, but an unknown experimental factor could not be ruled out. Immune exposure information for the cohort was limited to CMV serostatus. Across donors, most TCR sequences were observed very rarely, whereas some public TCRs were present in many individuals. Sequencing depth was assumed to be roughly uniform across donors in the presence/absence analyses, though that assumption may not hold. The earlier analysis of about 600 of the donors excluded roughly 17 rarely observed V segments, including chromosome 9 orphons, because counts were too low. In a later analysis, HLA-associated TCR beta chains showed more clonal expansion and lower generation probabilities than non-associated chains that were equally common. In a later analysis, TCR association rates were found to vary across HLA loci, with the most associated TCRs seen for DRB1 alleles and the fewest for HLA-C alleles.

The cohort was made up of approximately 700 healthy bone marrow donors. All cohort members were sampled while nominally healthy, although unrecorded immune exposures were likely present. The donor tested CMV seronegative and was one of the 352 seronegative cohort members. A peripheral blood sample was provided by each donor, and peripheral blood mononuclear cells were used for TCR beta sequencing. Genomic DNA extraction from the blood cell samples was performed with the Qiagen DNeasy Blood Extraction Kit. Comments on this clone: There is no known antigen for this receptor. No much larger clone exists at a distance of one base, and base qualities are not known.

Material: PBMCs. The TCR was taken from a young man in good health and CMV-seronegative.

The CDR3: CASSAGGSNQPQHF. The sequenced DNA is TGTGCCAGCAGTGCAGGGGGCAGCAATCAGCCCCAGCATTTT. The rearranged segments are TRBV6-1 and TRBJ1-5; TRBD1 aligns with 8 central bases. The germline V gene provides CDR1 MNHNS and CDR2 SASEGT. At the junction V is shortened by 4 bases and J by 1 base; bases outside the gene matches: 0. Including cysteine and phenylalanine, the CDR3 has 14 amino acids. Only the CDR3 DNA is retained, 42 bases long and in frame from the first base.